This entry is about one T cell receptor (beta chain). Its antigen is still unknown. This record belongs to a study of post-analysis software for immune sequencing data. CDR1 is DFQATT, CDR2 SNEGSKA, per germline (reference sequence). With V trimmed by 6 bases and J by 2 bases, 12 bases remained unmatched. The CDR3 has 16 residues. Regarding the study as a whole: The five TRBV segments detected at higher frequency in patients than in controls included TRBV5-6, TRBV5-1 and TRBV20-1.

Sequencing libraries made from TCR beta cDNA carried unique molecular identifiers. Researchers reported some 500,000 cDNA molecules coming from about 0.98 to 11 million T cells. MiXCR, applied by TCRdb to the PCR reads, yields one record per CDR3 protein. Of hundreds of thousands of distinct CDR3 sequences listed, roughly 29% were seen once; the top ten hold about 0.5%. The sample was blood. The rearrangement joins TRBV20-1 to TRBJ2-5; 10 bases agree with TRBD2. This clonotype originated in a girl aged 10 to 17 with multiple sclerosis. CDR3 region: CSAIDLAGVSQETQYF. The CDR3 nucleotides read TGCAGTGCAATCGACCTAGCGGGGGTCTCTCAAGAGACCCAGTACTTC.